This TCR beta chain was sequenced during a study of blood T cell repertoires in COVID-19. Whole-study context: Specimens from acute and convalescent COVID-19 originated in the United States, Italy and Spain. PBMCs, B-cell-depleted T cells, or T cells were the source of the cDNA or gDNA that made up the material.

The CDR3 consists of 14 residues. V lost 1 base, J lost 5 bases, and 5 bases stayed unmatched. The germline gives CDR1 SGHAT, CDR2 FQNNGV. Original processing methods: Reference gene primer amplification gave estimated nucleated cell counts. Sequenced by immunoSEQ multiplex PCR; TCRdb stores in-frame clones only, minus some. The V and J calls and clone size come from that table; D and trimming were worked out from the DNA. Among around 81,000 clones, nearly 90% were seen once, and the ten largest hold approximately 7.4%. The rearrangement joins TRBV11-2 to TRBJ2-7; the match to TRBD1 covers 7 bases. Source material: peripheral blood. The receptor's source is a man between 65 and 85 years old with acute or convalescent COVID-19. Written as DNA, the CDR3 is TGTGCCAGCAGCTTAGTAAGGACAGGAGACGAGCAGTACTTC. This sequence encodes CASSLVRTGDEQYF. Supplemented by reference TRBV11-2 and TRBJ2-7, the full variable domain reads EAGVAQSPRYKIIEKRQSVAFWCNPISGHATLYWYQQILGQGPKLLIQFQNNGVVDDSQLPKDRFSAERLKGVDSTLKIQPAKLEDSAVYLCASSLVRTGDEQYFGPGTRLTVT.